Sequencing of this T cell receptor beta chain was carried out in a study of siplizumab effects on memory and regulatory T cells. Notes on the study in general: Greater diversity than memory cells seemed evident in naive T cells, which also appeared to be major alloresponse contributors. On average, under 70% of mappable alloreactive CD4+ clones were Treg-derived under siplizumab, against 25% to 30% in controls. No assignable naive or memory phenotype existed for roughly 75-97% of proliferating CD4+ or CD8+ clones. Tracing alloreactive clones into unstimulated subsets worked for only a minor fraction of them.

Measured with immunoSEQ multiplex PCR; TCRdb has only the in-frame clones, and not every one. The profile shows 95,000 to 110,000 clones, over 90% of them singletons. A note on this clone: What it binds is not known.

The sequenced material came from Tregs sorted from blood. The clonotype comes from a human donor in good health.

The CDR3, as DNA: TGTGCCAGCAGCTTAGCAGGCGGCCAAAAACTGTTTTTT. It codes for CASSLAGGQKLFF. The gene calls are TRBV7-9 and TRBJ1-4; no reliable D call. Germline values: CDR1 SEHNR, CDR2 FQNEAQ (reference sequence). This CDR3 comprises 13 residues. V was trimmed by 0 bases and J by 9 bases, leaving 8 bases between them. Drawing the rest from reference TRBV7-9 and TRBJ1-4, the complete variable domain is DTGVSQNPRHKITKRGQNVTFRCDPISEHNRLYWYRQTLGQGPEFLTYFQNEAQLEKSRLLSDRFSAERPKGSFSTLEIQRTEQGDSAMYLCASSLAGGQKLFFGSGTQLSVL.